Following are 7 T cell receptor beta chains from one sample sequenced in a study of shared clonotypes between healthy human individuals. Measured with immunoSEQ multiplex PCR; TCRdb has only the in-frame clones, and not every one. The data show approximately 1.4 million clones, roughly 98% seen once. Source material: naive CD4+ T cells sorted from blood. Indicated subset: CD45RA+ positively selected. These receptors were taken from a young man in good health.

The rearrangement links TRBV29-1 to TRBJ2-7; no definite D call. With 6 bases removed from V and 2 bases from J, the gap between germline ends came to 8 bases. This CDR3 is 11 amino acids long. From germline, CDR1 is SQVTM and CDR2 ANQGSEA. CDR3 sequence (DNA): TGCAGCGTGGGCCGGGCCTACGAGCAGTACTTC. Amino acids: CSVGRAYEQYF.

The V call is TRBV5-6, the J call TRBJ1-1, with no clear D. Trimming pared 2 bases from V and 11 bases from J, leaving 16 bases between. The CDR3 spans 13 residues. The germline V gene encodes CDR1 SGHDT and CDR2 YYEEEE. CDR3 sequence (DNA): TGTGCCAGCAGCTTCGGACGGCCGCGAGGGGCTTTCTTT. Its translation is CASSFGRPRGAFF.

The CDR3 spells CASSERGLSNQPQHF. CDR3 in DNA: TGTGCCAGCAGTGAAAGGGGGCTCAGCAATCAGCCCCAGCATTTT. The genes are TRBV2 and TRBJ1-5, with 7 bases lining up with TRBD1. Germline values: CDR1 SNHLY, CDR2 FYNNEI. The CDR3 is made up of 15 amino acids. Trimming took 2 bases from V and 1 from J; bases not matched to a gene: 2.

The chain employs TRBV5-1 and TRBJ2-1; TRBD2 aligns across 11 bases. This CDR3 is built from 16 residues. V trimming: 2 bases; J trimming: 7 bases; junction bases outside the gene matches: 8. CDR1 is SGHRS and CDR2 is YFSETQ in the germline V gene. The CDR3 reads CASSFPGLAASNEQFF. CDR3 DNA sequence: TGCGCCAGCAGCTTCCCGGGACTAGCGGCGAGTAATGAGCAGTTCTTC.

DNA for the CDR3: TGCGCCAGCAGCGGGGGACTAGCGGGTTACAATGAGCAGTTCTTC. This gives the protein CASSGGLAGYNEQFF. The chain joins TRBV5-1 to TRBJ2-1; 12 nucleotides agree with TRBD2. The J segment lost 4 bases and the V segment lost 4 bases, leaving 3 bases of the junction unmatched. This CDR3 spans 15 amino acids. CDR1 is SGHRS, CDR2 YFSETQ, per germline.

The chain employs TRBV11-2 and TRBJ1-3, with TRBD1 as a possible D gene (6 bases). Germline V CDR1 and CDR2: SGHAT, FQNNGV. V was clipped by 1 base and J by 10 bases, with 23 bases between them. The CDR3 contains 17 residues. The CDR3 DNA reads TGTGCCAGCAGCTTAGTTCGGACGGGGGCCCTCGAGGTTACCATATATTTT. Amino acid sequence: CASSLVRTGALEVTIYF.

V is TRBV7-9 and J is TRBJ2-5; 12 positions match TRBD2. Losses at the gene ends were 9 bases for V and 4 bases for J; bases not matched to a gene: 6. This CDR3 region has 14 residues. Germline V gene sequence: CDR1 SEHNR, CDR2 FQNEAQ (reference sequence). CDR3 bases: TGTGCCAGTTCTGTGGGACTAGCGGGAGAGACCCAGTACTTC. Encoded protein: CASSVGLAGETQYF.